The following is a T cell receptor beta chain sequence with its context. These data come from a study of cytomegalovirus exposure and HLA in healthy donors. This CDR3 is built from 15 residues. CDR1 is MGHRA and CDR2 is YSYEKL in the germline V gene. V lost 3 bases, J lost 7 bases, and 9 bases stayed unmatched. The PCR contained 60 Vbeta and 13 Jbeta primers. Produced via immunoSEQ multiplex PCR; TCRdb's table is partial and in-frame only. The sample table includes 70,000 or so clones. V is TRBV4-1 and J is TRBJ2-1; 7 bases map to TRBD2. Sequencing was performed on PBMCs. This TCR was sampled from a boy between 10 and 17 years old in good health and CMV-seronegative. CDR3 nucleotides: TGCGCCAGCAGCCACGTAGGGGCGCGGGGGAATGAGCAGTTCTTC. This encodes CASSHVGARGNEQFF.